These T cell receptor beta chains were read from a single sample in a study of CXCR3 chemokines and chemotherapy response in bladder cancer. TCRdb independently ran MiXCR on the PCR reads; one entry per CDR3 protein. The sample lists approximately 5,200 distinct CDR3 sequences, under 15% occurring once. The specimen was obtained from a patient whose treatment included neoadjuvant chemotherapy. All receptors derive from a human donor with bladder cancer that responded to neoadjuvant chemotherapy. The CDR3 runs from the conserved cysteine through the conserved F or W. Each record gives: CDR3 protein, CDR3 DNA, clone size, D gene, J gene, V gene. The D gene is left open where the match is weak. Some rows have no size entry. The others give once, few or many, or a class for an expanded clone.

CDR3: CASSIAGTYYEQYF
DNA: TGTGCCAGTAGTATCGCCGGGACGTACTACGAGCAGTACTTC
size: medium-sized
D: -
J: TRBJ2-7
V: TRBV19

CDR3: CASSMYRAGEQYF
DNA: TGTGCCAGTAGTATGTACAGGGCGGGTGAGCAGTACTTC
size: medium-sized
D: -
J: TRBJ2-7
V: TRBV19

CDR3: CASSPDRVSGNTIYF
DNA: TGTGCCAGCAGTCCCGACAGGGTCTCTGGAAACACCATATATTTT
size: medium-sized
D: TRBD1
J: TRBJ1-3
V: TRBV7-2

CDR3: CASSYRGPARGNTEAFF
DNA: TGTGCCAGCAGTTACCGGGGTCCGGCCAGGGGGAACACTGAAGCTTTCTTT
size: medium-sized
D: -
J: TRBJ1-1
V: TRBV6-2/TRBV6-3

CDR3: CASSLGDIFETQYF
DNA: TGTGCCAGCAGCTTAGGGGACATCTTTGAGACCCAGTACTTC
size: medium-sized
D: -
J: TRBJ2-5
V: TRBV7-9

CDR3: CASKTSGSYADTQYF
DNA: TGTGCCAGCAAGACTAGCGGGAGTTACGCAGATACGCAGTATTTT
size: -
D: TRBD2
J: TRBJ2-3
V: TRBV2

CDR3: CASSGPGTGDYEQYF
DNA: TGTGCCAGCAGTGGCCCCGGGACAGGTGACTACGAGCAGTACTTC
size: many
D: TRBD1
J: TRBJ2-7
V: TRBV6-5

CDR3: CASSPSGVNYGYTF
DNA: TGTGCCAGCAGTCCTAGTGGGGTTAACTATGGCTACACCTTC
size: large
D: -
J: TRBJ1-2
V: TRBV6-5

CDR3: CASSLAGQGNQPQHF
DNA: TGTGCCAGCAGTTTAGCGGGACAGGGCAATCAGCCCCAGCATTTT
size: many
D: TRBD1
J: TRBJ1-5
V: TRBV27

CDR3: CASSLSLAGSGELFF
DNA: TGTGCCAGCAGCTTAAGTCTAGCGGGATCCGGGGAGCTGTTTTTT
size: many
D: TRBD2
J: TRBJ2-2
V: TRBV7-9

CDR3: CASPDRLNTGELFF
DNA: TGTGCCAGCCCGGACAGACTGAACACCGGGGAGCTGTTTTTT
size: hyperexpanded
D: -
J: TRBJ2-2
V: TRBV6-1

CDR3: CASSPTGQGWGEQYF
DNA: TGTGCCAGCTCACCAACTGGACAGGGATGGGGCGAGCAGTACTTC
size: medium-sized
D: TRBD1
J: TRBJ2-7
V: TRBV18

CDR3: CASTSGTGRPLSYTF
DNA: TGTGCCAGCACTTCCGGGACAGGCCGGCCCCTGTCCTACACCTTC
size: -
D: TRBD1
J: TRBJ1-2
V: TRBV6-2/TRBV6-3

CDR3: CAATYREGQPQHF
DNA: TGTGCCGCAACATACAGGGAGGGTCAGCCCCAGCATTTT
size: many
D: -
J: TRBJ1-5
V: TRBV19